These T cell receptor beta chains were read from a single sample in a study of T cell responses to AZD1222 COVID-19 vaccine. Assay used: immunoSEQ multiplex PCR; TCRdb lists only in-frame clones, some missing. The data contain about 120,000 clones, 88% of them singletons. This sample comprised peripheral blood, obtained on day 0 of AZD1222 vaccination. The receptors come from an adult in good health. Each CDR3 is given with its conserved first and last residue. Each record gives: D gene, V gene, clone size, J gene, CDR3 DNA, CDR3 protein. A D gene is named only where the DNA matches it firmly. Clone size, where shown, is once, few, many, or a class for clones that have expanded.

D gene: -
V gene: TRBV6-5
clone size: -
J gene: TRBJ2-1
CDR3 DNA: TGTGCCAGCAGTTACTCGTTTGTCGGGTACAATGAGCAGTTCTTC
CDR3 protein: CASSYSFVGYNEQFF

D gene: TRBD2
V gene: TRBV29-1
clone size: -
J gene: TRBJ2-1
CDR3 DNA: TGCAGCTCCGGACTAGCGGAGTTGGGTGAGCAGTTCTTC
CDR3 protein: CSSGLAELGEQFF

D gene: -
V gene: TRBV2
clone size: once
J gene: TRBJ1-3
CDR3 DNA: TGTGCCAGCATGGCTCTCCTTGAGGGTTACGGAAACACCATATATTTT
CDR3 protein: CASMALLEGYGNTIYF

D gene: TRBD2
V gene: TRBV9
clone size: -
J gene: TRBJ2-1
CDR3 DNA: TGTGCCAGCAGCTCGTCGGGACTAGGGGGATACAATGAGCAGTTCTTC
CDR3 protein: CASSSSGLGGYNEQFF

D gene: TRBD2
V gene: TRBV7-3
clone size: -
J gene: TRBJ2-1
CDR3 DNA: TGTGCCAGCAGCTATTGGGGGGGTACAACCGATGAGCAGTTCTTC
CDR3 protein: CASSYWGGTTDEQFF

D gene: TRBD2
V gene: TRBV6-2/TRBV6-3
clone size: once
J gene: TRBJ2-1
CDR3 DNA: TGTGCCAGCAGTGACCTCGGACTAGCGGCTACCCAGTTCTTC
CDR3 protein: CASSDLGLAATQFF

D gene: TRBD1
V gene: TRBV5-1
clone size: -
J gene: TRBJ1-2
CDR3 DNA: TGCGCCAGCAGCTTTAATACAGGGGGCGAAAACTATGGCTACACCTTC
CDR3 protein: CASSFNTGGENYGYTF

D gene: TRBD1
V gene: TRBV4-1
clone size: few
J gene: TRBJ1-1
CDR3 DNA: TGCGCCAGCAGCCAGGGTACGGGACAGTTAAACACTGAAGCTTTCTTT
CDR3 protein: CASSQGTGQLNTEAFF

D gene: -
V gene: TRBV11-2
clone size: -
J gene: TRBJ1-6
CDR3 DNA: TGTGCCAGCAGCTTAGAAGGCCAGGGCGGTTCACCCCTCCACTTT
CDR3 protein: CASSLEGQGGSPLHF

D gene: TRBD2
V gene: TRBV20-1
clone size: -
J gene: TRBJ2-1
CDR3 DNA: TGCAGTGCTAGTGATCGGGGGTCTAGCGGGGCCCTCGGAAATGAGCAGTTCTTC
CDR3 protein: CSASDRGSSGALGNEQFF

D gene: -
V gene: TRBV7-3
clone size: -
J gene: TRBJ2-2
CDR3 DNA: TGTGCCAGCAGCCTTCAGGGAATCAACACCGGGGAGCTGTTTTTT
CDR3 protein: CASSLQGINTGELFF

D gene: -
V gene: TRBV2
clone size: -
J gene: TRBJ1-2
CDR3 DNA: TGTGCCGGAGAGACCTGGGACGAAACCACGTTCTTC
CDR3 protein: CAGETWDETTFF

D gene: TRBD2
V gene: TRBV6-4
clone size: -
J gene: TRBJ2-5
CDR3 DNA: TGTGCCAGCAGTCCTTCTAGCGGGGGGGCTGAGACCCAGTACTTC
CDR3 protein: CASSPSSGGAETQYF

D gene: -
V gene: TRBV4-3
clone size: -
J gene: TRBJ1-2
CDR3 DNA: TGCGCCAGCAGCCAACTCGCGGGCCCTAACTATGGCTACACCTTC
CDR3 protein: CASSQLAGPNYGYTF

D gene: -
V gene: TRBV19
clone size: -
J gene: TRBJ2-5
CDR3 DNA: TGTGCCAGTACCCAATTCGGGGGAACTCAAGAGACCCAGTACTTC
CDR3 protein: CASTQFGGTQETQYF

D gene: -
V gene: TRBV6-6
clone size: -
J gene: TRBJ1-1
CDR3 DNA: TGTGCCAGCAGTTACCTCAACACTGAAGCTTTCTTT
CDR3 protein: CASSYLNTEAFF

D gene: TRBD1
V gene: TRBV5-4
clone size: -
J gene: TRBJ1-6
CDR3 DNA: TGTGCCAGCAGCCCCAAACCTCATGGACAGGTCGGGGATTCACCCCTCCACTTT
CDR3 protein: CASSPKPHGQVGDSPLHF

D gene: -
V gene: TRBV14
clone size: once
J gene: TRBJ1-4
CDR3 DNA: TGTGCCAGCAGCCCACTAGACTTGGGTTTTGGAGAAAAACTGTTTTTT
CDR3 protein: CASSPLDLGFGEKLFF

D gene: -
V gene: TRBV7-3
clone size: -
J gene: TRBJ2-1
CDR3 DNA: TGTGCCAGCAGCCTGACGCATTTTAAGAATGAGCAGTTCTTC
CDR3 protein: CASSLTHFKNEQFF

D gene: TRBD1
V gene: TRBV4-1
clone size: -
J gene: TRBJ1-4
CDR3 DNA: TGCGCCAGCAGACCCGACAGGGGGAGGGCTAATGAAAAACTGTTTTTT
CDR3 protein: CASRPDRGRANEKLFF

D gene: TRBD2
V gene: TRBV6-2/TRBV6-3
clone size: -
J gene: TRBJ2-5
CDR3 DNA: TGTGCCAGCAGTTATGGGTTGCTTAGCGGGGGACGGGAGACCCAGTACTTC
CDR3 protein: CASSYGLLSGGRETQYF